What follows is one T cell receptor (beta chain) and its context. V lost 6 bases and J lost 1, with 4 bases in between. The CDR3 runs to 12 residues. In germline, CDR1 is LGHDT, CDR2 YNNKEL (reference sequence). Which cohort a participant joined came from the clinical history participants gave. The data stem from a study of blood T cell repertoires in COVID-19. Overall study context: Collection of acute and convalescent COVID-19 samples took place in the United States, Italy and Spain. The analysed material was cDNA or gDNA that came from T cells, B-cell-depleted T cells, or PBMCs.

In the study's own analysis: Nucleated cell counts were estimated from reference gene primer amplification. Sequencing used immunoSEQ multiplex PCR; TCRdb keeps in-frame clones, though not all of them. The DNA was the basis for D and trimming; V, J and clone size are from that table. The data hold a few hundred thousand clones, with about nine tenths observed a single time. Sequencing was performed on PBMCs or T cells enriched from blood (not recorded which). The chain has TRBV3-1 (or the pseudogene TRBV3-2) and TRBJ1-3, with no clear D. The receptor was isolated from a woman aged 45-59 years in a cohort exposed to, infected with or recovered from COVID-19 (not recorded which). DNA for the CDR3: TGTGCCAGCAGAGCTTCTGGAAACACCATATATTTT. It is translated as CASRASGNTIYF.